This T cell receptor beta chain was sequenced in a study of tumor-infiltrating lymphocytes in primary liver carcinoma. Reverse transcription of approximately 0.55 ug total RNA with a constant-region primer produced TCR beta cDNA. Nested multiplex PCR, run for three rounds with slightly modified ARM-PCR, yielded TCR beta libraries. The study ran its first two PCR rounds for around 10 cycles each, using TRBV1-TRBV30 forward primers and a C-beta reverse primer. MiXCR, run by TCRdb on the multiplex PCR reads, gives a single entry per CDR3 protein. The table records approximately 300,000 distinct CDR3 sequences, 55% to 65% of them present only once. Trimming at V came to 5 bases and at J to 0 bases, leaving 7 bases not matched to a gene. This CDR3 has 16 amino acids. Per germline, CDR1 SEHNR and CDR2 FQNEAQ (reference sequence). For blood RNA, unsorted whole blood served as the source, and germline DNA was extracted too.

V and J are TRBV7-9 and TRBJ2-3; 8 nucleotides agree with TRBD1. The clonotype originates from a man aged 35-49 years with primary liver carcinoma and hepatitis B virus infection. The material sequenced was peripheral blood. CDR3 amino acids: CASSAWTGSSTDTQYF. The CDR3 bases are TGTGCCAGCAGCGCCTGGACAGGGTCTAGCACAGATACGCAGTATTTT.